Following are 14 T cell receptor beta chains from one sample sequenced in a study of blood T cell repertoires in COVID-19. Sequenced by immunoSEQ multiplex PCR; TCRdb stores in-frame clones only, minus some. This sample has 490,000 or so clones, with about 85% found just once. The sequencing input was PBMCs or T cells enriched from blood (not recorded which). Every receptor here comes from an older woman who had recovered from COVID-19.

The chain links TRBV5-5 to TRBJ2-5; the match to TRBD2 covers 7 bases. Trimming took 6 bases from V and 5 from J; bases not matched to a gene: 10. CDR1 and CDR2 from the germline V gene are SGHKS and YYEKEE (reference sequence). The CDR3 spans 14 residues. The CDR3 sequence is CASTVIGEGETQYF. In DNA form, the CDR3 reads TGTGCCAGCACGGTCATAGGGGAGGGGGAGACCCAGTACTTC.

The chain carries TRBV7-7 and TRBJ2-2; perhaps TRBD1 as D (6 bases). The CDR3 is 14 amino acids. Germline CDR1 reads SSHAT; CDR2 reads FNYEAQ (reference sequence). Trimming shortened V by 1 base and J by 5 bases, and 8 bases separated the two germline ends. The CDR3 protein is CASSLGQETGELFF. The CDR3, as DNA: TGTGCCAGCAGCTTAGGACAGGAGACCGGGGAGCTGTTTTTT.

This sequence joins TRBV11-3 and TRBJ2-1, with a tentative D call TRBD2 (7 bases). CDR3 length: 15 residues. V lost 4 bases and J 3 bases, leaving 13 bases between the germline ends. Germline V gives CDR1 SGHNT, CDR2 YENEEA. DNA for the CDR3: TGTGCCAGCAGCTGGGAGGGGGGGCTCTACAATGAGCAGTTCTTC. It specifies CASSWEGGLYNEQFF. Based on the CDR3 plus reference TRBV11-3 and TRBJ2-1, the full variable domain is EAGVVQSPRYKIIEKKQPVAFWCNPISGHNTLYWYLQNLGQGPELLIRYENEEAVDDSQLPKDRFSAERLKGVDSTLKIQPAELGDSAVYLCASSWEGGLYNEQFFGPGTRLTVL.

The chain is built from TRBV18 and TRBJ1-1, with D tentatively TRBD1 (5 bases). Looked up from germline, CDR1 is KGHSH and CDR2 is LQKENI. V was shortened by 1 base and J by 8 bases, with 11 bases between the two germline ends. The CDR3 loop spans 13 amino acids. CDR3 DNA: TGTGCCAGCTCACCACTGACAGCTGGAGAAGCTTTCTTT. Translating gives CASSPLTAGEAFF.

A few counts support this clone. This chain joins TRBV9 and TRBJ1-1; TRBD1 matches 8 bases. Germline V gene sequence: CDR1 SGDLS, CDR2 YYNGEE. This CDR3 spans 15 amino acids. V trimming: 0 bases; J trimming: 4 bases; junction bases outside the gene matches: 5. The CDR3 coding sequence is TGTGCCAGCAGCGTAGCTGCAGGGGGCGGCACTGAAGCTTTCTTT. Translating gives CASSVAAGGGTEAFF.

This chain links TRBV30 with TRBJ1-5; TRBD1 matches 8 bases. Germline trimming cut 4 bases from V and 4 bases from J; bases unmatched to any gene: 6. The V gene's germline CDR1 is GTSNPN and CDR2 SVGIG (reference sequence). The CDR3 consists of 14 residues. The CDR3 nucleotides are TGTGCCTGGACCTTTGACAGGGGTAATCAGCCCCAGCATTTT. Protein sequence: CAWTFDRGNQPQHF.

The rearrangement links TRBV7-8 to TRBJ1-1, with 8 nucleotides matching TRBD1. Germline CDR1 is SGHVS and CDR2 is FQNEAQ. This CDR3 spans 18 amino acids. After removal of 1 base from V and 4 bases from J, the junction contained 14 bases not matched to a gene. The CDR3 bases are TGTGCCAGCAGCTTAGGAAGGACAGGGAGCCTTGGGGGCACTGAAGCTTTCTTT. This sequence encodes CASSLGRTGSLGGTEAFF.

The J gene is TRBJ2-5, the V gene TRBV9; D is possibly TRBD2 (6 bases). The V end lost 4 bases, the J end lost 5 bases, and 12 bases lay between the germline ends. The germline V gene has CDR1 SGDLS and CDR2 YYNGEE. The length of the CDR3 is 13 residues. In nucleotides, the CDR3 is TGTGCCAGCAGCCCGACCCGGGGGGAGACCCAGTACTTC. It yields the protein CASSPTRGETQYF.

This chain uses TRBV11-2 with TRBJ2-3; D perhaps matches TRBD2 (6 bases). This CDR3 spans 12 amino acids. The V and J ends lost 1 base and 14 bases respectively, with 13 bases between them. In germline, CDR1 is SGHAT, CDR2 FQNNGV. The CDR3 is CASSLVAGLPYF. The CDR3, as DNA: TGTGCCAGCAGCTTAGTGGCGGGACTCCCGTATTTT.

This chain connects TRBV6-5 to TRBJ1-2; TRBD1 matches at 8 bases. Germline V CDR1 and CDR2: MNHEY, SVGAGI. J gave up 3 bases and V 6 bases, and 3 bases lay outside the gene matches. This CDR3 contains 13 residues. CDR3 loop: CASSLQGDYGYTF. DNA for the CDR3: TGTGCCAGCAGCTTACAGGGGGACTATGGCTACACCTTC.

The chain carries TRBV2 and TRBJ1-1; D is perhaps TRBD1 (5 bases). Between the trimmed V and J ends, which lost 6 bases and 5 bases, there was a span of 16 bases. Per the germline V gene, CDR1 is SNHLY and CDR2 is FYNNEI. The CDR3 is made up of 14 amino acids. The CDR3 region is CASRGRGGPTEAFF. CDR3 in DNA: TGTGCCAGCAGGGGGCGAGGAGGGCCGACTGAAGCTTTCTTT.

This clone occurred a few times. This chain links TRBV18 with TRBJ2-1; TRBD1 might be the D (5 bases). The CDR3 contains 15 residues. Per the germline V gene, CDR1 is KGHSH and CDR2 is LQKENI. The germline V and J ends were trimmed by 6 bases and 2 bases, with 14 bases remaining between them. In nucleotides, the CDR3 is TGTGCCAGCTCGGTCAAGGGGTTAACCTACAATGAGCAGTTCTTC. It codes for CASSVKGLTYNEQFF.

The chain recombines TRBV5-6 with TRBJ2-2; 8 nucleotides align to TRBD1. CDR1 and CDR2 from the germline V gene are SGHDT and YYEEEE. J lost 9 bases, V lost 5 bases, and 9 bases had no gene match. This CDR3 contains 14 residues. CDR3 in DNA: TGTGCCAGCAGTCCGACAGGGGTGCACCGGGAGCTGTTTTTT. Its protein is CASSPTGVHRELFF.

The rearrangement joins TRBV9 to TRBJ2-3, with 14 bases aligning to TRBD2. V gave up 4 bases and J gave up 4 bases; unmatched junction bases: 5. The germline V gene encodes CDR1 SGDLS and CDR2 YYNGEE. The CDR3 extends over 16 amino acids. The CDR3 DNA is TGTGCCAGCAGCACAGGGACTAGCGGGGGAGCAGATACGCAGTATTTT. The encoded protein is CASSTGTSGGADTQYF.